This T cell receptor beta chain comes out of a study of OX40 agonist ivuxolimab in advanced cancers. Looking at the study overall: The study treated patients with ivuxolimab, an agonistic anti-OX40 (CD134) antibody. Study findings and constraints: There was clonal expansion of CD4+ and CD8+ blood T cells by week 6 at 0.1 to 3.0 mg/kg. Fewer expanded clones were found on average in CD4+ than in CD8+ T cells.

Data came from immunoSEQ multiplex PCR; TCRdb stores just in-frame clones and leaves some out. The sample has about 67,000 clones, around 84% seen once. This clone was found a few times. No antigen is known for it. The CDR3 runs 13 residues. Germline CDR1 reads LNHDA; CDR2 reads SQIVND (reference sequence). Cycle 7 day 1, cycle 4 day 1, and baseline were the timepoints at which blood was sampled. The specimen was CD4+ or CD8+ T cells sorted from blood, collected in a trial of the OX40 agonist ivuxolimab. The chain uses TRBV19 and TRBJ2-5; D not certain. The J call may be faulty, since TRBJ2-7 better matches the DNA end. The TCR was taken from an adult with an advanced solid tumor such as melanoma, head and neck, liver or kidney cancer. As DNA, the CDR3 is TGTGCCAGTAGTAATCGGCTTCGAGGCGAGCAGTACTTC. Protein: CASSNRLRGEQYF.